Shown below are 26 T cell receptor beta chains from a single sample sequenced in a study of T cell responses to AZD1222 COVID-19 vaccine (dated by TCRdb to about 2021). Library creation used the immunoSEQ multiplex PCR assay. Sourced from immuneACCESS, this table was stored by TCRdb with only in-frame sequences that have V and J called. A share of the clones is absent; for the studies checked, an unresolved V gene accounts for under half, and the remainder has no known explanation. This sample gives fewer than 120,000 clones in total; roughly 92% of them show up just once. The ten largest clones capture about 2.5% of the sample. According to the study, the label for this sample's time point signals: about 28 days (+/-7) after the second vaccine dose. The sample here was peripheral blood, taken 28 days after the second AZD1222 dose. These receptors originate from an adult who received the AZD1222 COVID-19 vaccine.

J is TRBJ2-7 and V is TRBV7-2; the D gene is possibly TRBD2 (6 bases). Germline V gives CDR1 SGHTA, CDR2 FQGNSA. Trimming cost V 0 bases and J 5 bases, with 11 bases left between them. This CDR3 has 14 amino acids. The CDR3 DNA is TGTGCCAGCAGCTTAGCCCCAGGAGGGCACGAGCAGTACTTC. This translates into CASSLAPGGHEQYF.

The chain carries TRBV6-5 and TRBJ1-2; D is perhaps TRBD1 (6 bases). Germline V lookup: CDR1 MNHEY, CDR2 SVGAGI. There are 14 residues in the CDR3. The V end was cut by 6 bases, the J end by 0 bases, with 11 bases between. In DNA form, the CDR3 reads TGTGCCAGCAGGCCTAGGACAGCTAACTATGGCTACACCTTC. Protein: CASRPRTANYGYTF.

The chain uses TRBV15 and TRBJ2-5; 7 bases are a match to TRBD1. After removal of 6 bases from V and 4 bases from J, the junction contained 11 bases not matched to a gene. The CDR3 consists of 15 residues. The germline V gene encodes CDR1 LNHNV and CDR2 YYDKDF (reference sequence). This CDR3 is CATRAQDRVGETQYF. CDR3 in DNA: TGTGCCACCAGGGCGCAAGACAGGGTAGGAGAGACCCAGTACTTC.

The genes are TRBV7-9 and TRBJ1-6, with D hard to call. Germline V lookup: CDR1 SEHNR, CDR2 FQNEAQ (reference sequence). Trimming took 4 bases from V and 14 from J, leaving 21 bases between them. The CDR3 spans 15 residues. CDR3 loop: CASSSTGRPVSSLHF. CDR3 coding DNA: TGTGCCAGCAGCTCCACCGGCCGGCCAGTGTCCTCCCTCCACTTT.

Comments on this clone: Within the sample, other DNA sequences also encode this same CDR3. The V and J genes are TRBV18 and TRBJ2-7; TRBD1 matches 8 bases. Germline V gene sequence: CDR1 KGHSH, CDR2 LQKENI. The J segment lost 4 bases and the V segment lost 6 bases, leaving 5 bases of the junction unmatched. CDR3 length equals 13 residues. The CDR3 DNA reads as TGTGCCAGCTCGCGGGACAGGAGTTACGAGCAGTACTTC. Translating gives CASSRDRSYEQYF. Full variable domain (remainder filled in from reference TRBV18 and TRBJ2-7): NAGVMQNPRHLVRRRGQEARLRCSPMKGHSHVYWYRQLPEEGLKFMVYLQKENIIDESGMPKERFSAEFPKEGPSILRIQQVVRGDSAAYFCASSRDRSYEQYFGPGTRLTVT.

This clone has more than one count but fewer than ten. J is TRBJ2-3 and V is TRBV18, with 7 bases identical to TRBD1. After removal of 1 base from V and 7 bases from J, the junction contained 11 bases not matched to a gene. CDR1 KGHSH and CDR2 LQKENI come from the germline V gene. There are 16 residues in the CDR3. CDR3 sequence (DNA): TGTGCCAGCTCACCACTGGCAGGGGGAGATTCGAATACGCAGTATTTT. Translation gives CASSPLAGGDSNTQYF.

The V gene is TRBV11-2, the J gene TRBJ2-1, with 11 bases matching TRBD1. The CDR3 sequence is 16 residues long. CDR1 SGHAT and CDR2 FQNNGV come from the germline V gene. Trimming took 1 base from V and 3 from J; bases not matched to a gene: 2. The chain's CDR3 is CASSLGTGGVYNEQFF. Written as DNA, the CDR3 is TGTGCCAGCAGCTTAGGGACAGGGGGCGTCTACAATGAGCAGTTCTTC.

J is TRBJ2-1 and V is TRBV12-3 or TRBV12-4; no clear D gene. V was pared by 6 bases and J by 10 bases, with 10 bases between. The CDR3 consists of 11 residues. The CDR3 nucleotides are TGTGCCAGCAGCCAGACGGACGAGCAGTTCTTC. Protein sequence: CASSQTDEQFF.

To note about this clone: The sample carries other DNA sequences with the same CDR3. This chain connects TRBV20-1 to TRBJ2-7, with D hard to call. CDR3 length: 11 residues. Germline loops: CDR1 DFQATT, CDR2 SNEGSKA (reference sequence). Trimming took 0 bases from V and 3 from J, leaving 3 bases between them. The CDR3 spells CSARDSYEQYF. DNA for the CDR3: TGCAGTGCTAGAGACAGCTACGAGCAGTACTTC.

This clone was observed once. The gene calls are TRBV5-1 and TRBJ2-3, with TRBD2 as a possible D gene (5 bases). Germline V CDR1 and CDR2: SGHRS, YFSETQ. V lost 4 bases and J 1 base, leaving 13 bases between the germline ends. This CDR3 comprises 15 residues. This CDR3 reads CASSLLRGGTDTQYF. The DNA for the CDR3 is TGCGCCAGCAGCCTCCTCCGGGGAGGCACAGATACGCAGTATTTT.

The chain recombines TRBV28 with TRBJ2-7, with 8 positions matching TRBD1. The CDR3 covers 14 residues. In germline, CDR1 is MDHEN, CDR2 SYDVKM. Trimming removed 0 bases from V and 3 bases from J; junction bases left unmatched: 1. The CDR3 here is CASSLWDRDYEQYF. The CDR3 DNA sequence: TGTGCCAGCAGTTTATGGGACAGGGACTACGAGCAGTACTTC. Full variable domain (outside the CDR3, taken from reference TRBV28 and TRBJ2-7): DVKVTQSSRYLVKRTGEKVFLECVQDMDHENMFWYRQDPGLGLRLIYFSYDVKMKEKGDIPEGYSVSREKKERFSLILESASTNQTSMYLCASSLWDRDYEQYFGPGTRLTVT.

This clone was recorded only once. The rearrangement joins TRBV7-8 to TRBJ1-2, with D unclear. The CDR3 is 12 residues long. V lost 5 bases and J 4 bases, leaving 8 bases between the germline ends. Germline CDR1 is SGHVS and CDR2 is FQNEAQ. In DNA, the CDR3 is TGTGCCAGCAGCCGTGGCATCTATGGCTACACCTTC. This translates into CASSRGIYGYTF.

The chain uses TRBV30 and TRBJ1-4, with no clear D. The length of the CDR3 is 11 residues. V lost 5 bases, J lost 6 bases, and 7 bases lay in between. Germline CDR1 reads GTSNPN; CDR2 reads SVGIG (reference sequence). CDR3 in amino acids: CAWFTDEKLFF. CDR3 coding DNA: TGTGCCTGGTTTACAGATGAAAAACTGTTTTTT.

This clone was observed a single time. The genes are TRBV5-1 and TRBJ2-5; D unclear. Germline V gene data show CDR1 as SGHRS and CDR2 as YFSETQ. V shed 6 bases and J shed 0 bases, with 6 bases lying between them. The length of the CDR3 is 12 residues. The CDR3 DNA sequence: TGCGCCAGCATTGGGTACCAAGAGACCCAGTACTTC. Protein sequence: CASIGYQETQYF. Filled out from reference TRBV5-1 and TRBJ2-5, the complete variable domain reads KAGVTQTPRYLIKTRGQQVTLSCSPISGHRSVSWYQQTPGQGLQFLFEYFSETQRNKGNFPGRFSGRQFSNSRSEMNVSTLELGDSALYLCASIGYQETQYFGPGTRLLVL.

This clone was seen a few times. V and J are TRBV6-2 or TRBV6-3 and TRBJ2-1, with TRBD2 identical over 8 bases. CDR3 length: 15 residues. The V gene's germline CDR1 is MNHEY and CDR2 SVGEGT. J was trimmed by 4 bases and V by 6 bases; bases with no gene match: 8. CDR3 DNA: TGTGCCAGCAGCGACGCGGCTAGCGGGTACAATGAGCAGTTCTTC. It specifies CASSDAASGYNEQFF.

V gene TRBV5-1 combines with J gene TRBJ1-1; no clear D gene. V was trimmed by 7 bases and J by 5 bases, leaving 18 bases between them. The CDR3 is 14 residues long. Germline CDR1 is SGHRS and CDR2 is YFSETQ. In DNA form, the CDR3 reads TGCGCCAGCTCGCCGCCTGAAGGGTGGACTGAAGCTTTCTTT. Translation gives CASSPPEGWTEAFF.

This clone was seen just once. The chain combines TRBV5-1 with TRBJ1-4; no clear D. V lost 0 bases to trimming and J lost 8 bases, with 14 bases between them. The CDR3 loop spans 15 amino acids. The germline V gene encodes CDR1 SGHRS and CDR2 YFSETQ. CDR3 loop: CASSLGAVLGEKLFF. The CDR3 DNA is TGCGCCAGCAGCTTGGGAGCAGTACTGGGGGAAAAACTGTTTTTT. Filled out from reference TRBV5-1 and TRBJ1-4, the complete variable domain reads KAGVTQTPRYLIKTRGQQVTLSCSPISGHRSVSWYQQTPGQGLQFLFEYFSETQRNKGNFPGRFSGRQFSNSRSEMNVSTLELGDSALYLCASSLGAVLGEKLFFGSGTQLSVL.

This chain's CDR3 is CASSYQGAMNTEAFF. Here the CDR3 DNA reads TGTGCCAGCAGTTATCAGGGGGCCATGAACACTGAAGCTTTCTTT. The chain joins TRBV27 to TRBJ1-1; 8 bases are shared with TRBD1. V trimming: 4 bases; J trimming: 0 bases; junction bases outside the gene matches: 4. The CDR3 loop spans 15 amino acids. The V gene's germline CDR1 is MNHEY and CDR2 SMNVEV (reference sequence).

The chain combines TRBV7-2 with TRBJ2-3; the D is unclear. The germline CDR1 and CDR2 sequences are SGHTA and FQGNSA. This CDR3 comprises 14 residues. The V and J ends lost 3 bases and 2 bases respectively, with 9 bases between them. CDR3 in amino acids: CASSLRQDTDTQYF. The CDR3 DNA follows: TGTGCCAGCAGCTTGCGACAAGACACAGATACGCAGTATTTT.

The CDR3 coding sequence is TGTGCCTGGAGTGTACTAACGGCTGTCCCTAACTATGGCTACACCTTC. Its translation: CAWSVLTAVPNYGYTF. V is TRBV30 and J is TRBJ1-2; D remains ambiguous. The germline V gene encodes CDR1 GTSNPN and CDR2 SVGIG (reference sequence). V was pared by 0 bases and J by 0 bases, with 14 bases between. CDR3 length: 16 amino acids.

V usage is TRBV7-2 and J usage is TRBJ2-1; 9 bases align to TRBD2. Per the germline V gene, CDR1 is SGHTA and CDR2 is FQGNSA. V shed 5 bases, J shed 7 bases, and the junction held 15 bases outside the gene matches. The CDR3 consists of 17 residues. Here the CDR3 DNA reads TGTGCCAGCAGCCCCGCTGGAGCGGGGGGCGCCCAAAATGAGCAGTTCTTC. Protein: CASSPAGAGGAQNEQFF.

J is TRBJ2-1 and V is TRBV4-2; TRBD2 agrees at 7 bases. CDR3 size: 14 residues. V shed 3 bases, J shed 4 bases, and the junction held 3 bases outside the gene matches. The germline V gene has CDR1 LGHNA and CDR2 YNFKEQ. This CDR3 reads CASSHSSGYNEQFF. The CDR3 bases are TGTGCCAGCAGCCACTCTAGCGGTTACAATGAGCAGTTCTTC.

This clone was seen only a few times. V and J are TRBV4-3 and TRBJ2-1; TRBD1 aligns across 7 bases. Germline CDR1 is LGHNA and CDR2 is YSLEER. The V and J ends lost 4 bases and 10 bases, in that order; junction bases with no gene match: 10. The CDR3 extends over 14 amino acids. The CDR3 loop reads CASSPEWPGQEQFF. CDR3 nucleotide sequence: TGCGCCAGCAGCCCAGAGTGGCCGGGACAGGAGCAGTTCTTC.

V usage is TRBV19 and J usage is TRBJ1-4; weak D call: TRBD1 (6 bases). In germline, CDR1 is LNHDA, CDR2 SQIVND (reference sequence). There are 15 residues in the CDR3. V lost 5 bases and J lost 7, with 17 bases in between. CDR3 sequence reads: CASSARTARSEKLFF. The DNA for the CDR3 is TGTGCCAGTAGTGCACGGACAGCGAGGAGTGAAAAACTGTTTTTT. Complete variable domain (other parts from reference TRBV19 and TRBJ1-4): DGGITQSPKYLFRKEGQNVTLSCEQNLNHDAMYWYRQDPGQGLRLIYYSQIVNDFQKGDIAEGYSVSREKKESFPLTVTSAQKNPTAFYLCASSARTARSEKLFFGSGTQLSVL.

This rearrangement joins TRBV7-9 to TRBJ2-3, with TRBD2 identical over 8 bases. V trimming: 1 base; J trimming: 5 bases; junction bases outside the gene matches: 14. Germline CDR1 SEHNR, CDR2 FQNEAQ (reference sequence). This CDR3 has 18 amino acids. CDR3 amino acids: CASSLGPVGGGYGDTQYF. CDR3 bases: TGTGCCAGCAGCTTAGGCCCCGTTGGCGGGGGGTATGGAGATACGCAGTATTTT.

This rearrangement joins TRBV25-1 to TRBJ1-6; D is uncertain. Per the germline V gene, CDR1 is MGHDK and CDR2 is SYGVNS. This CDR3 is 16 amino acids long. V lost 1 base and J lost 14, with 21 bases in between. CDR3 amino acids: CASSELGSGPFITLHF. The CDR3 region has the DNA TGTGCCAGCAGTGAATTGGGCAGCGGACCGTTTATCACCCTCCACTTT.